The clone carrying this T cell receptor (beta chain) was found many times. One entry per CDR3 protein, called by TCRdb with MiXCR from the 5' RACE reads. The repertoire holds some 29,000 distinct CDR3 sequences, with approximately 6% as singletons. The sample comes from a study of early T cells in non-severe SARS-CoV-2 infection. V was pared by 5 bases and J by 3 bases, with 15 bases between. The V gene's germline CDR1 is SGHDT and CDR2 YYEEEE. The CDR3 spans 15 residues. Input material: whole blood. The chain couples TRBV5-6 to TRBJ2-1; possibly TRBD2 for D (6 bases). The TCR was taken from an adult who was a healthcare worker with PCR-confirmed SARS-CoV-2 infection or an uninfected control (not recorded which). The CDR3 DNA reads TGTGCCAGCAGACTTACCTTGGGGGGCTACAATGAGCAGTTCTTC. This sequence encodes CASRLTLGGYNEQFF.